This T cell receptor (beta chain) was sequenced in a study of shared clonotypes between healthy human individuals. Clones were read by immunoSEQ multiplex PCR, and TCRdb kept only the in-frame ones, dropping some. The repertoire holds roughly 650,000 clones, with roughly 96% as singletons. Findings and caveats of the study: Among the subsets, naive ones generally showed larger estimated richness than memory ones.

Note on this clone: Its antigen is still unknown. Other DNA sequences from this sample encode an identical CDR3 as well.

Naivety among CD8 cells was defined by CD45RO negativity and positive CCR7 selection, thereby excluding terminally differentiated effector memory CD45RA+ cells. This TCR derives from a young woman in good health. Sequenced sample: naive CD8+ T cells sorted from blood.

This chain's CDR3 is CASSEPGYSNQPQHF. As DNA, the CDR3 is TGTGCCAGCAGTGAGCCGGGGTATAGCAATCAGCCCCAGCATTTT. V usage is TRBV6-1 and J usage is TRBJ1-5; D unresolved. The germline V and J ends were trimmed by 3 bases and 0 bases, with 9 bases remaining between them. CDR3 length: 15 residues. CDR1 and CDR2 from the germline V gene are MNHNS and SASEGT.